Shown below are 9 T cell receptor beta chains from a single sample sequenced in a study of cytomegalovirus exposure and HLA in healthy donors. PCR was performed using 60 Vbeta and 13 Jbeta primers. Generated by immunoSEQ multiplex PCR, the TCRdb table keeps only in-frame clones and is missing some. The top ten hold around 3% of the sample, which has approximately 160,000 clones, roughly 70% seen once. The specimen sequenced was PBMCs. Source of these receptors: a woman aged 40-49 years in good health and CMV-seropositive.

The CDR3 DNA reads as TGCGCCAGCAGCTCGGCGACTAGGCCCAGCACAGATACGCAGTATTTT. Translating it yields CASSSATRPSTDTQYF. V and J are TRBV5-1 and TRBJ2-3; D may be TRBD2 (6 bases). Trimming cost V 3 bases and J 0 bases, with 14 bases left between them. The length of the CDR3 is 16 residues. Per germline, CDR1 SGHRS and CDR2 YFSETQ.

The chain employs TRBV6-5 and TRBJ2-5, with 7 bases aligning to TRBD2. The J call could be wrong; TRBJ2-7 is a better fit for the DNA end. The CDR3 is 15 residues long. Germline CDR1 and CDR2: MNHEY and SVGAGI. In DNA, the CDR3 is TGTGCCAGCAGCCCCTCCGGGACTACCTCCTACGAGCAGTACTTC. Translating it yields CASSPSGTTSYEQYF.

J is TRBJ2-1 and V is TRBV28, with TRBD2 as a possible D gene (5 bases). V was trimmed by 5 bases and J by 8 bases, leaving 13 bases between them. Germline CDR1 reads MDHEN; CDR2 reads SYDVKM. The CDR3 extends over 13 amino acids. In nucleotides, the CDR3 is TGTGCCAGCAGTGGACTGCCCCGGGATGAGCAGTTCTTC. Translated: CASSGLPRDEQFF.

With respect to this clone: An end of the junction differs from the germline gene, which may be a read error. The chain uses TRBV2 and TRBJ1-1; D perhaps matches TRBD1 (5 bases). CDR3 length equals 12 residues. Germline V gives CDR1 SNHLY, CDR2 FYNNEI. The CDR3 here is CAGGTKNPEAFF. DNA of the CDR3: TGTGCGGGGGGGACGAAGAACCCTGAAGCTTTCTTT.

The rearrangement links TRBV9 to TRBJ2-5, with a tentative D call TRBD2 (7 bases). CDR1 and CDR2 from the germline V gene are SGDLS and YYNGEE. This CDR3 region has 15 residues. The V end lost 0 bases, the J end lost 5 bases, and 14 bases lay between the germline ends. The CDR3 is CASSVAVGGHETQYF. Here the CDR3 DNA reads TGTGCCAGCAGCGTAGCTGTGGGGGGGCACGAGACCCAGTACTTC. The whole variable domain, filled in from reference TRBV9 and TRBJ2-5, reads DSGVTQTPKHLITATGQRVTLRCSPRSGDLSVYWYQQSLDQGLQFLIQYYNGEERAKGNILERFSAQQFPDLHSELNLSSLELGDSALYFCASSVAVGGHETQYFGPGTRLLVL.

This chain connects TRBV19 to TRBJ2-3; D possibly corresponds to TRBD2 (5 bases). This CDR3 has 14 amino acids. Germline lookup yields CDR1 LNHDA and CDR2 SQIVND (reference sequence). V lost 5 bases and J 4 bases, leaving 13 bases between the germline ends. The CDR3 nucleotides are TGTGCCAGTAGTGGGTCAGCGGCCGCAGATACGCAGTATTTT. It is translated as CASSGSAAADTQYF.

This clone was picked up a small number of times. The chain is built from TRBV2 and TRBJ1-6; D may be TRBD1 (6 bases). Trimming took off 6 bases at V and 6 bases at J, with 12 bases between the two ends. The CDR3 is 14 residues long. Germline CDR1 reads SNHLY; CDR2 reads FYNNEI. CDR3 coding DNA: TGTGCCAGCAGGGATTTACAGGGTAATTCACCCCTCCACTTT. This translates into CASRDLQGNSPLHF.

Notes on this clone: The same CDR3 is also encoded by other DNA sequences in this sample. CDR3: CASSPGQGTYEQYF. CDR3 DNA: TGTGCCAGCTCACCAGGGCAGGGAACCTACGAGCAGTACTTC. The J gene is TRBJ2-7, the V gene TRBV18; perhaps TRBD1 as D (5 bases). CDR1 is KGHSH, CDR2 LQKENI, per germline. The length of the CDR3 is 14 residues. Trimming cost V 2 bases and J 2 bases, with 10 bases left between them.

The CDR3 reads CASSLTSGGGGEQFF. The CDR3, as DNA: TGTGCCAGCAGCTTGACTAGCGGGGGAGGGGGTGAGCAGTTCTTC. The chain employs TRBV5-5 and TRBJ2-1, with 11 bases matching TRBD2. CDR3 size: 15 residues. Germline V gene lookup returns CDR1 SGHKS and CDR2 YYEKEE (reference sequence). The junction had 6 bases not matched to a gene; V was cut back by 1 base and J by 9 bases. The full variable domain, in which reference TRBV5-5 and TRBJ2-1 provide the parts outside the CDR3, is DAGVTQSPTHLIKTRGQQVTLRCSPISGHKSVSWYQQVLGQGPQFIFQYYEKEERGRGNFPDRFSARQFPNYSSELNVNALLLGDSALYLCASSLTSGGGGEQFFGPGTRLTVL.